This section outlines one T cell receptor beta chain sequence together with its context. This sample is part of a study of blood T cell repertoires in COVID-19. This study enrolled people aged about 18 to 90 from around 25 US geographic areas. Grouping used clinical history reported by participants in a survey and questionnaire. V lost 6 bases and J 7 bases, leaving 13 bases between the germline ends. This CDR3 comprises 13 residues. Germline CDR1 and CDR2: MNHEY and SVGAGI. Original data processing: Amplification of reference gene primers provided the estimated nucleated cell counts. Repertoires were generated with immunoSEQ multiplex PCR, while TCRdb's copy carries only in-frame clones and drops some. Clone size and the V and J calls come from that table; the DNA yielded D and trimming. The data hold fewer than 500,000 clones, with about nine tenths observed a single time.

The V and J genes are TRBV6-5 and TRBJ2-1; D ambiguous. The sample consisted of PBMCs or T cells enriched from blood (not recorded which). This clonotype originated in a woman between 18 and 29 years old who had recovered from COVID-19. CDR3 nucleotide sequence: TGTGCCAGCAGGCCCGCACTTCCGAATGAGCAGTTCTTC. This codes for CASRPALPNEQFF.